This T cell receptor (beta chain) stems from a study of blood T cell repertoires in COVID-19. TCRdb's table, derived via immunoSEQ multiplex PCR, lists solely in-frame clones and lacks some. In the table there are 180,000 or so clones, 65% to 90% of which are singletons. Assignments of participants to cohorts depended upon their own reported clinical history. Germline V gene sequence: CDR1 MRHNA, CDR2 SNTAGT. The CDR3 spans 15 residues. Trimming removed 0 bases at V and 4 bases at J, with 11 bases between. The chain has TRBV6-4 and TRBJ2-3, with D perhaps TRBD2 (6 bases). This receptor was obtained from a man aged 45 to 65 who had recovered from COVID-19. Sequencing input: PBMCs or T cells enriched from blood (not recorded which). The DNA of the CDR3 is TGTGCCAGCAGTGACTCAGGAGGGGAGGCAGATACGCAGTATTTT. Protein product: CASSDSGGEADTQYF.